The sample holds many counts of the clone carrying this T cell receptor (beta chain). Its antigen is unidentified. TCRdb recomputed calls from the 5' RACE reads with MiXCR, one row per CDR3 protein. The top ten clones hold 0.75% to 0.95% of a sample with about 520,000 distinct CDR3 sequences, roughly a fifth of them seen once. CDR1 and CDR2 from the germline V gene are SEHNR and FQNEAQ (reference sequence). J gave up 2 bases and V 3 bases, and 2 bases lay outside the gene matches. CDR3 length equals 15 residues. This entry belongs to a study of identical twins. Study-level results: The models gave estimates that fell short of the out-of-frame TCR alpha sharing seen in monozygotic twins.

Donors uniformly comprised healthy Caucasians. The data also belong to a second study, concerning T cells expressing NK-cell markers.

The sequencing sample was made of CD4+ T cells sorted from blood. This TCR came from a woman between 18 and 29 years old in good health. The rearrangement links TRBV7-9 to TRBJ2-5; TRBD2 aligns across 11 bases. CDR3 DNA: TGTGCCAGCAGCTTCCGACTAGCGGGACAAGAGACCCAGTACTTC. It is translated as CASSFRLAGQETQYF.